Listed below are T cell receptor beta chains from one sample, sequenced in a study of cytomegalovirus exposure and HLA in healthy donors. This table comes from immunoSEQ multiplex PCR, and its TCRdb copy is limited to in-frame clones, with some not included. The sample shows fewer than 200,000 clones, approximately 90% of them seen only once. The sequenced sample was PBMCs. The source is a boy between 2 and 10 years old in good health and CMV-seronegative. CDR3s include the opening cysteine and the closing phenylalanine or tryptophan. Each record gives: V gene, J gene, D gene, clone size, CDR3 DNA, CDR3 protein. The D gene is left open where the match is weak. Clone size is shown for a subset of rows, as once, few, many or a class of expanded clone.

TRBV7-9,TRBJ1-6,TRBD1,-,TGTGCCAGCAGCCTGACAGGGGAGTACTCACCCCTCCACTTT,CASSLTGEYSPLHF
TRBV28,TRBJ1-5,-,-,TGTGCCAGCAGTTTTGAGCGTCGGGCGGGTCAGCCCCAGCATTTT,CASSFERRAGQPQHF
TRBV6-1,TRBJ2-4,-,-,TGTGCCAGCACTCCCAAGGGGTTGCTGGACATTCAGTACTTC,CASTPKGLLDIQYF
TRBV28,TRBJ1-2,-,-,TGTGCCAGCAGCCGGCGGGGGGCTAACTATGGCTACACCTTC,CASSRRGANYGYTF
TRBV9,TRBJ2-3,-,-,TGTGCCAGCAGGGGGGCCCGAAGGACAGATACGCAGTATTTT,CASRGARRTDTQYF
TRBV30,TRBJ1-1,-,-,TGTGCCTGGAGCTCAGGGATGGACACTGAAGCTTTCTTT,CAWSSGMDTEAFF
TRBV9,TRBJ2-3,-,-,TGTGCCAGCAGCGCGGCAAGGACTAGCACAGATACGCAGTATTTT,CASSAARTSTDTQYF
TRBV5-1,TRBJ2-3,TRBD2,-,TGCGCCAGCAGCTTCGCGGGAGTTCCAGATACGCAGTATTTT,CASSFAGVPDTQYF
TRBV7-9,TRBJ2-3,-,-,TGTGCCAGCAGCTCCTGGGCTATGATCACAGATACGCAGTATTTT,CASSSWAMITDTQYF
TRBV7-2,TRBJ1-1,TRBD1,-,TGTGCCAGCAGCTCGACAGGGTTTATCGATGAAGCTTTCTTT,CASSSTGFIDEAFF
TRBV27,TRBJ1-5,-,once,TGTGCCAGCAGTTTCAGGGGTGCTTATCAGCCCCAGCATTTT,CASSFRGAYQPQHF
TRBV28,TRBJ1-1,-,few,TGTGCCAGCAGTTTGAGGACAGATGAAGCTTTCTTT,CASSLRTDEAFF
TRBV2,TRBJ2-3,TRBD2,-,TGTGCCAGCAGCGCTACTCTAGCGGGAGGGGATACGCAGTATTTT,CASSATLAGGDTQYF
TRBV6-5,TRBJ2-7,TRBD1,-,TGTGCCAGCAGTAGACAGGGTATCTACGAGCAGTACTTC,CASSRQGIYEQYF
TRBV11-2,TRBJ1-6,TRBD1,-,TGTGCCAGCAGCTCAGGGGGAGCGGCAGGGGGCGCGAAATCACCCCTCCACTTT,CASSSGGAAGGAKSPLHF
TRBV6-6,TRBJ2-2,TRBD2,-,TGTGCCACCGCCCCACTAGCGGGGGGGACCGGGGAGCTGTTTTTT,CATAPLAGGTGELFF
TRBV19,TRBJ1-1,-,-,TGTGCCAGTAGGACGATCGACAGGACACCTGGCGGAGCTTTCTTT,CASRTIDRTPGGAFF
TRBV7-9,TRBJ2-3,-,-,TGTGCCAGCAGCTTATCCTACGGGACGCAGTATTTT,CASSLSYGTQYF
TRBV7-2,TRBJ1-1,-,once,TGTGCCAGCAGCTCCCACCAGTACACTGAAGCTTTCTTT,CASSSHQYTEAFF